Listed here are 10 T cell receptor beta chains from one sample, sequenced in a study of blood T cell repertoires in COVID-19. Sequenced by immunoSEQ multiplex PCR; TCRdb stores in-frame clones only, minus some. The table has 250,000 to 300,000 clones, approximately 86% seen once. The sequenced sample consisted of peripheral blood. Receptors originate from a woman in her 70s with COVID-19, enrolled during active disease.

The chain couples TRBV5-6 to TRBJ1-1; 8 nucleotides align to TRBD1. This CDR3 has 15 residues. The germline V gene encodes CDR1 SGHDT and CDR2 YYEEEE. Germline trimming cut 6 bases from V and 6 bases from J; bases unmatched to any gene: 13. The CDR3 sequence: CASNPRDRLTSEAFF. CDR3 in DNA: TGTGCCAGCAACCCCCGGGACAGGCTTACGTCTGAAGCTTTCTTT.

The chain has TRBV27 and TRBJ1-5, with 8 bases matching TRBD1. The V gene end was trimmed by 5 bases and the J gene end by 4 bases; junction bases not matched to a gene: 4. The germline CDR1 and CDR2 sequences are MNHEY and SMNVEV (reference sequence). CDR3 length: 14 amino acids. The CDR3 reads CASSQGQVNQPQHF. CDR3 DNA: TGTGCCAGCAGTCAGGGACAGGTGAATCAGCCCCAGCATTTT.

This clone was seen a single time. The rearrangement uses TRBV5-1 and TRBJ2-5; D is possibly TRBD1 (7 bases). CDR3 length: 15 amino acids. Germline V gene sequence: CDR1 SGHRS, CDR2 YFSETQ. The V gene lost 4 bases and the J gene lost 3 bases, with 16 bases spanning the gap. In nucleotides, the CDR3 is TGCGCCAGCAGCCTCCCGGAGGGGGCGAAAGAGACCCAGTACTTC. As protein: CASSLPEGAKETQYF.

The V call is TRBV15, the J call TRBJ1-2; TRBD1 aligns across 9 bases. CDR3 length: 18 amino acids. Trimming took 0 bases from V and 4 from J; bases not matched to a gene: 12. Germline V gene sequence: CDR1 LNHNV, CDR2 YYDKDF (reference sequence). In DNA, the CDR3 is TGTGCCACCAGCAGAGAGAGTTCCGGGACAGGGTTCGGCTATGGCTACACCTTC. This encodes CATSRESSGTGFGYGYTF.

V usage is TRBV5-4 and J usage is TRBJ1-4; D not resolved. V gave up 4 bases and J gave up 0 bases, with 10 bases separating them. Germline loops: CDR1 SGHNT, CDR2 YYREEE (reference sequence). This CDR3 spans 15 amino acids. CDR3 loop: CASSLDSTTNEKLFF. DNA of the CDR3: TGTGCCAGCAGCCTTGACTCCACAACTAATGAAAAACTGTTTTTT.

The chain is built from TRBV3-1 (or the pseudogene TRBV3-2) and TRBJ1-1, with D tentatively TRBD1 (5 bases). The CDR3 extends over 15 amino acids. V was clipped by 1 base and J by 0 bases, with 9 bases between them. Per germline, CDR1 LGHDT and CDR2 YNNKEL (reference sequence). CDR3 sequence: CASSQGGRVNTEAFF. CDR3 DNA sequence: TGTGCCAGCAGCCAAGGGGGGAGGGTGAACACTGAAGCTTTCTTT.

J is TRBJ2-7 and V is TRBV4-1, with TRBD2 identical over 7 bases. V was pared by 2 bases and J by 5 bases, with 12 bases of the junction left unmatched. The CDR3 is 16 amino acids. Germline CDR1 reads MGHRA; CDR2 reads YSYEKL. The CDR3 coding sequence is TGCGCCAGCAGCCAACTTCCCACTAGCGCGTTCGACGAGCAGTACTTC. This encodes CASSQLPTSAFDEQYF.

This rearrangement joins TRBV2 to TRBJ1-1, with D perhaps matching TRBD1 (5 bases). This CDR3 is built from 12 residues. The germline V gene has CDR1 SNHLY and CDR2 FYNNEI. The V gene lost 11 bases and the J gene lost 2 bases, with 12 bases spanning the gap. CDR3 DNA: TGTGCCTCAGAAAGGGGTAACACTGAAGCTTTCTTT. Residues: CASERGNTEAFF.

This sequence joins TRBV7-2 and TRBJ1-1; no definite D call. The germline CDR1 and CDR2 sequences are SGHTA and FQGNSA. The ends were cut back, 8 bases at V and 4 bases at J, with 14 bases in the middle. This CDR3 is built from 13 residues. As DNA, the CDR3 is TGTGCCAGCGTTCGTATAGAGGGCACTGAAGCTTTCTTT. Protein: CASVRIEGTEAFF.

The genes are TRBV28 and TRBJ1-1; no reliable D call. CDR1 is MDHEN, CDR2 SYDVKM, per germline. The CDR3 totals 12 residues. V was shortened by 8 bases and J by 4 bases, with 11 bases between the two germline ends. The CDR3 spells CASYGIVTEAFF. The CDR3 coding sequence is TGTGCCAGCTACGGGATTGTCACTGAAGCTTTCTTT.